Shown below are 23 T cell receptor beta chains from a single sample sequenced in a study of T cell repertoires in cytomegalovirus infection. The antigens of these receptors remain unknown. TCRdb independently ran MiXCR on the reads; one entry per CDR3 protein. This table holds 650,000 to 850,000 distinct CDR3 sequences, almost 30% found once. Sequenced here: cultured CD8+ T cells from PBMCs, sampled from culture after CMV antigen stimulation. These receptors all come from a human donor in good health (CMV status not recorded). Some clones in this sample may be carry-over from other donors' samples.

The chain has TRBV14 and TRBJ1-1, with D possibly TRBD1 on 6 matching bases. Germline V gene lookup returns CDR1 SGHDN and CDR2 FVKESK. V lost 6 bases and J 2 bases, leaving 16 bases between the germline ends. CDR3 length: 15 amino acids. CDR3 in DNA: TGTGCCAGCAGTCGTAAGGGACACCGAAACACTGAAGCTTTCTTT. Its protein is CASSRKGHRNTEAFF.

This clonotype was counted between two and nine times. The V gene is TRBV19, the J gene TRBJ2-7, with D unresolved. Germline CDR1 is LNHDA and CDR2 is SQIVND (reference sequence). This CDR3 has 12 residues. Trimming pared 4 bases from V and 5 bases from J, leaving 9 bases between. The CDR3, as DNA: TGTGCCAGTAGTAATCTGGGTAACGAGCAGTACTTC. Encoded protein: CASSNLGNEQYF.

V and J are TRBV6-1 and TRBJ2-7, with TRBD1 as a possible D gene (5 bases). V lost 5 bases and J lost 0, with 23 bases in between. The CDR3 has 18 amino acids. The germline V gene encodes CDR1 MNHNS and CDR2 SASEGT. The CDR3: CASSYRLGQYHNSYEQYV. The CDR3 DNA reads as TGTGCCAGCAGTTACCGTCTAGGACAATACCATAACTCCTACGAGCAGTACGTC.

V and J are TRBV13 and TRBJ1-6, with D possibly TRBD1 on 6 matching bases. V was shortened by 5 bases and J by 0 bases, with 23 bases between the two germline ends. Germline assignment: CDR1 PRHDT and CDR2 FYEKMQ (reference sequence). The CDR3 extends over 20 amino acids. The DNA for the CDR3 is TGTGCCAGCAGCCCCGACAGGAGCCAAAACTTTAGCTCCTATAATTCACCCCTCCACTTT. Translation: CASSPDRSQNFSSYNSPLHF.

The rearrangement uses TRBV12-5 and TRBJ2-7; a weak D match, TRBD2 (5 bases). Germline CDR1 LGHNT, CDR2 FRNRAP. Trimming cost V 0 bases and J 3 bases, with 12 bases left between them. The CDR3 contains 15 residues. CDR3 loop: CASGLVAGGLYEQYF. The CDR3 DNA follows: TGTGCTAGTGGTTTGGTCGCGGGCGGTCTCTACGAGCAGTACTTC.

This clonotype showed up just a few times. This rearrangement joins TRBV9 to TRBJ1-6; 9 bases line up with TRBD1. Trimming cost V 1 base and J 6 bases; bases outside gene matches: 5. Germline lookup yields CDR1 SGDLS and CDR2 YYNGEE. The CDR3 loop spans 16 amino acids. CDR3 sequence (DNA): TGTGCCAGCAGCGTATCAATGGGACAGGGTAATTCACCCCTCCACTTT. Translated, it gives CASSVSMGQGNSPLHF.

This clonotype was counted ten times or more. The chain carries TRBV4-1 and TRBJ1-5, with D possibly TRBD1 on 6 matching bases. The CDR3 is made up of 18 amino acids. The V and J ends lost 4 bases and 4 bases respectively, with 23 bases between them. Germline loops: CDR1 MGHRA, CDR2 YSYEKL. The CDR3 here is CASSPTHYTGTENQPQHF. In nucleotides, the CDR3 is TGCGCCAGCAGCCCCACCCACTATACAGGGACCGAAAATCAGCCCCAGCATTTT.

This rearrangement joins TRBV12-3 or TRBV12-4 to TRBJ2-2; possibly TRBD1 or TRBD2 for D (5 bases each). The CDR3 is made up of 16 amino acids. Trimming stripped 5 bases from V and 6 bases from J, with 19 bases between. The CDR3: CASSRPGSRLPGELFF. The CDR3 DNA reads TGTGCCAGCAGTCGCCCAGGGAGTCGTCTTCCCGGGGAGCTGTTTTTT.

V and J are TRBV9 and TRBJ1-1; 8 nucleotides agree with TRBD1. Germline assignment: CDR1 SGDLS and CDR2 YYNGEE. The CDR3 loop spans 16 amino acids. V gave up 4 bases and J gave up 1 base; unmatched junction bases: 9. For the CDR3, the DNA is TGTGCCAGCAGCCTAAGGCCAGGGGGCAAGAACACTGAAGCTTTCTTT. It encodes CASSLRPGGKNTEAFF.

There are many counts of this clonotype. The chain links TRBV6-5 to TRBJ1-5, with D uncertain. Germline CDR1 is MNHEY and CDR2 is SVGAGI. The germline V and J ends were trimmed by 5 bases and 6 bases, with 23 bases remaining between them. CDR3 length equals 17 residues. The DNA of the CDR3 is TGTGCCAGCAGTCCCCGGGCATGGGCTTCGGCAACTCAGCCCCAGCATTTT. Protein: CASSPRAWASATQPQHF.

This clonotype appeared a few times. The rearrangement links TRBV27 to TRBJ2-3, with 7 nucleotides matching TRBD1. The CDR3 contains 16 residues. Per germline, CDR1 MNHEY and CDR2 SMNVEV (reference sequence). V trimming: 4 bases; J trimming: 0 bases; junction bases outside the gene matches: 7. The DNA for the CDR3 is TGTGCCAGCAGTTACGGGACAGTTCTTAGCACAGATACGCAGTATTTT. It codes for CASSYGTVLSTDTQYF.

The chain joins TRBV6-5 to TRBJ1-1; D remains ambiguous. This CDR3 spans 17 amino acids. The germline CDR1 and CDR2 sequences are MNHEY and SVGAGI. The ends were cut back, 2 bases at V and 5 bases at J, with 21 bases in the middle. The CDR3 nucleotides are TGTGCCAGCAGTTACCCGCCGGGGTCGGTGTTGGGTACTGAAGCTTTCTTT. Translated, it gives CASSYPPGSVLGTEAFF.

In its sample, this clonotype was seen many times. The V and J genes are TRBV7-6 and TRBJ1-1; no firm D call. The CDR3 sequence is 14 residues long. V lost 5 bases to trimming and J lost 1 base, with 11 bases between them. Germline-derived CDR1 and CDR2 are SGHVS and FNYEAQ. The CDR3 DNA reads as TGTGCCAGCAGCCTCAGACGGCAGAACACTGAAGCTTTCTTT. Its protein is CASSLRRQNTEAFF.

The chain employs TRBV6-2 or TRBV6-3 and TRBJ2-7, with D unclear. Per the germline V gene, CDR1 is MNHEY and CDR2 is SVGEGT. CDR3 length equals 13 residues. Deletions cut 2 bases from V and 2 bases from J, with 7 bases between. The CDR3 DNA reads TGTGCCAGCAGTTACGCCCCTACCTACGAGCAGTACGTC. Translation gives CASSYAPTYEQYV.

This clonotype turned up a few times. CDR3 sequence: CASSPLGGLSTEAFF. The CDR3 coding sequence is TGTGCCAGCAGTCCCTTGGGGGGCCTTAGCACTGAAGCTTTCTTT. The chain is built from TRBV7-9 and TRBJ1-1; weak D call: TRBD1 (6 bases). The CDR3 is made up of 15 amino acids. The ends were cut back, 6 bases at V and 4 bases at J, with 18 bases in the middle. Per the germline V gene, CDR1 is SEHNR and CDR2 is FQNEAQ (reference sequence).

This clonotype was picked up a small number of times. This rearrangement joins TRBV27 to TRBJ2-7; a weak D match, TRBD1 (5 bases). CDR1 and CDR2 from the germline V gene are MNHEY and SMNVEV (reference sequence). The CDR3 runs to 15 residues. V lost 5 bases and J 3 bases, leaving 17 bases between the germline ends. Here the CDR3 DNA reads TGTGCCAGCAGTCCCCTGGCAGGGATGGTCTACGAGCAGTACTTC. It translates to CASSPLAGMVYEQYF.

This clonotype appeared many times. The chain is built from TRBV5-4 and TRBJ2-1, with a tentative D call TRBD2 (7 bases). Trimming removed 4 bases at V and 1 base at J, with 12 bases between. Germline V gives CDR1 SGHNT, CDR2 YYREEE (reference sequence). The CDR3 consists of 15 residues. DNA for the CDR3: TGTGCCAGCAGCCTAGGGGGGGAGTCCTACAATGAGCAGTTCTTC. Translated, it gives CASSLGGESYNEQFF.

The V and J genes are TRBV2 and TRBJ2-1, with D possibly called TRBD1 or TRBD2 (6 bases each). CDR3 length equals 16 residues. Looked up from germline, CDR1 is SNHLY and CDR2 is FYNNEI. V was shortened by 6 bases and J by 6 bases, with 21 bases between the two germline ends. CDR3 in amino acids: CASRVGGPSPFNEQFF. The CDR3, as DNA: TGTGCCAGCAGAGTAGGGGGGCCTTCACCGTTCAATGAGCAGTTCTTC.

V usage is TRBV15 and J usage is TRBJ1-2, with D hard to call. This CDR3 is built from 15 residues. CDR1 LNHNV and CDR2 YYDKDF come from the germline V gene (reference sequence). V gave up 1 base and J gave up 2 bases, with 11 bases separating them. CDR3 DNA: TGTGCCACCAGCAGAGTATCGGAGGGAAACTATGGCTACACCTTC. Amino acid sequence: CATSRVSEGNYGYTF.

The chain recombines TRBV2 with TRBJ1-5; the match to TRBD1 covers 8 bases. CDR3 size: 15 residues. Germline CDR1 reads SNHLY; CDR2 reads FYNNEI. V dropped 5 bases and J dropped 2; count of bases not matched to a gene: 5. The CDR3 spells CASSQTGAGNQPQHF. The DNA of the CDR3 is TGTGCCAGCAGTCAGACAGGGGCGGGCAATCAGCCCCAGCATTTT.

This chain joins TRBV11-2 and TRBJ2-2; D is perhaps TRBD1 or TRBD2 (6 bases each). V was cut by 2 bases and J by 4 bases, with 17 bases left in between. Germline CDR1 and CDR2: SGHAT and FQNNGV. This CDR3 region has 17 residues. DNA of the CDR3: TGTGCCAGCAGCTTAAATTGGGGGGCGCGGGGCACCGGGGAGCTGTTTTTT. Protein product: CASSLNWGARGTGELFF.

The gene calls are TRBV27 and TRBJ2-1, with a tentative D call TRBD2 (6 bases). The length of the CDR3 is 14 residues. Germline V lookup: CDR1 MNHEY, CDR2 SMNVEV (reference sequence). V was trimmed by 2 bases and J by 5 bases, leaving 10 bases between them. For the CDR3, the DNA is TGTGCCAGCAGTTTAGGAGGGGATAACAATGAGCAGTTCTTC. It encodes CASSLGGDNNEQFF.

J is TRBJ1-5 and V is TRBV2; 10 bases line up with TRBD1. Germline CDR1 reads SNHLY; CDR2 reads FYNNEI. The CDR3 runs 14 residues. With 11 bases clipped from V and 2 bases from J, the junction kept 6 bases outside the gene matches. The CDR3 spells CAGGQGERNQPQHF. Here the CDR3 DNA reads TGTGCCGGAGGACAGGGGGAACGCAATCAGCCCCAGCATTTT.